The 18 T cell receptor beta chains below were found in one sample sequenced in a study of T cell changes during pregnancy in multiple sclerosis. TCRdb's table, derived via immunoSEQ multiplex PCR, lists solely in-frame clones and lacks some. The sample includes around 71,000 clones, 85% to 95% of them seen just once. The material sequenced was peripheral blood, taken in the third trimester of pregnancy. The receptors stem from a female donor with multiple sclerosis, enrolled in a pregnancy study.

The rearrangement uses TRBV4-1 and TRBJ1-3; no definite D call. The V gene's germline CDR1 is MGHRA and CDR2 YSYEKL. V was cut by 2 bases and J by 0 bases, with 11 bases left in between. There are 16 residues in the CDR3. The CDR3 coding sequence is TGCGCCAGCAGCCAACCAACATCCGCCTCTGGAAACACCATATATTTT. Residues: CASSQPTSASGNTIYF.

The genes are TRBV28 and TRBJ2-2, with 7 nucleotides matching TRBD1. The trim removed 4 bases at V and 5 bases at J, leaving 13 bases unmatched. Germline CDR1 reads MDHEN; CDR2 reads SYDVKM. This CDR3 spans 17 amino acids. Here the CDR3 DNA reads TGTGCCAGCAGTTCCACAGGGGAAGTCCCATTAACCGGGGAGCTGTTTTTT. Translating it yields CASSSTGEVPLTGELFF. Full variable domain (remainder filled in from reference TRBV28 and TRBJ2-2): DVKVTQSSRYLVKRTGEKVFLECVQDMDHENMFWYRQDPGLGLRLIYFSYDVKMKEKGDIPEGYSVSREKKERFSLILESASTNQTSMYLCASSSTGEVPLTGELFFGEGSRLTVL.

The rearrangement joins TRBV2 to TRBJ1-4; D not certain. The CDR3 is 14 amino acids. Germline loops: CDR1 SNHLY, CDR2 FYNNEI. Trimming shortened V by 0 bases and J by 6 bases, and 8 bases separated the two germline ends. The CDR3 DNA reads as TGTGCCAGCAGTGAAGCGCCCGGGTATGAAAAACTGTTTTTT. Its translation is CASSEAPGYEKLFF.

The chain couples TRBV19 to TRBJ2-7; TRBD2 might be the D (6 bases). Trimming took 0 bases from V and 3 from J, leaving 9 bases between them. Germline V lookup: CDR1 LNHDA, CDR2 SQIVND (reference sequence). The CDR3 contains 14 residues. The CDR3 region has the DNA TGTGCCAGTAGTATAGACGGGGGTTTCTACGAGCAGTACTTC. Residues: CASSIDGGFYEQYF.

The chain links TRBV5-4 to TRBJ2-1; 8 bases match TRBD2. Germline V gene lookup returns CDR1 SGHNT and CDR2 YYREEE (reference sequence). V shed 4 bases and J 0 bases; nucleotides not matched to a gene: 6. The CDR3 covers 16 residues. CDR3 DNA: TGTGCCAGCAGCGTATCAGCGGGAGCCTCCTACAATGAGCAGTTCTTC. Translation: CASSVSAGASYNEQFF.

This clone was picked up a small number of times. The chain has TRBV19 and TRBJ1-2; TRBD1 matches at 8 bases. CDR1 LNHDA and CDR2 SQIVND come from the germline V gene (reference sequence). This CDR3 has 16 residues. J gave up 5 bases and V 9 bases, and 17 bases lay outside the gene matches. This CDR3 reads CASGPYGTGEEYGYTF. Written as DNA, the CDR3 is TGTGCCAGCGGGCCATACGGGACAGGTGAGGAGTATGGCTACACCTTC.

This clone was picked up one time. This chain connects TRBV14 to TRBJ2-1, with 13 bases lining up with TRBD2. CDR1 and CDR2 from the germline V gene are SGHDN and FVKESK. After removal of 0 bases from V and 9 bases from J, the junction contained 14 bases not matched to a gene. CDR3 size: 19 residues. As DNA, the CDR3 is TGTGCCAGCAGCCAAGATAGGACTAGCGGGAGCGCCCCCAGCGGTGAGCAGTTCTTC. Translating it yields CASSQDRTSGSAPSGEQFF. The variable domain in full, completed from reference TRBV14 and TRBJ2-1, reads EAGVTQFPSHSVIEKGQTVTLRCDPISGHDNLYWYRRVMGKEIKFLLHFVKESKQDESGMPNNRFLAERTGGTYSTLKVQPAELEDSGVYFCASSQDRTSGSAPSGEQFFGPGTRLTVL.

The CDR3 reads CASRKDRGYEQYF. The CDR3 bases are TGCGCCAGCAGAAAGGACAGGGGCTACGAGCAGTACTTC. The chain couples TRBV10-1 to TRBJ2-7; 9 bases agree with TRBD1. Germline loops: CDR1 WNHNN, CDR2 SYGVQD (reference sequence). V lost 6 bases to trimming and J lost 3 bases; unmatched junction nucleotides: 3. The CDR3 extends over 13 amino acids.

V is TRBV5-1 and J is TRBJ2-7; weak D call: TRBD1 (6 bases). CDR3 length: 14 residues. CDR1 and CDR2 (germline): SGHRS, YFSETQ. V lost 4 bases and J lost 4, with 15 bases in between. The CDR3 DNA reads TGCGCCAGCAGCCGGACAGCGGAACAATACGAGCAGTACTTC. Translation: CASSRTAEQYEQYF.

The genes are TRBV28 and TRBJ2-7, with D possibly being TRBD1 (5 bases). V gave up 7 bases and J gave up 1 base, with 11 bases separating them. The CDR3 contains 13 residues. Germline CDR1 MDHEN, CDR2 SYDVKM. CDR3 loop: CASNGQGSYEQYF. The CDR3 DNA sequence: TGTGCCAGCAACGGCCAGGGATCCTACGAGCAGTACTTC.

The chain recombines TRBV6-5 with TRBJ2-7; 10 bases agree with TRBD1. V trimming: 5 bases; J trimming: 5 bases; junction bases outside the gene matches: 3. The CDR3 is made up of 13 amino acids. Germline values: CDR1 MNHEY, CDR2 SVGAGI. The CDR3 is CASSGQGVHEQYF. As DNA, the CDR3 is TGTGCCAGCAGTGGACAGGGGGTCCACGAGCAGTACTTC.

The chain has TRBV18 and TRBJ1-5, with 7 bases fitting TRBD1. CDR1 is KGHSH, CDR2 LQKENI, per germline. Trimming at V came to 3 bases and at J to 4 bases, leaving 3 bases not matched to a gene. CDR3 length: 14 amino acids. In nucleotides, the CDR3 is TGTGCCAGCTCACCCTGGGACAGTAATCAGCCCCAGCATTTT. This translates into CASSPWDSNQPQHF.

The chain carries TRBV6-5 and TRBJ2-5, with TRBD2 identical over 9 bases. The V gene's germline CDR1 is MNHEY and CDR2 SVGAGI. This CDR3 region has 16 residues. Losses at the gene ends were 0 bases for V and 3 bases for J; bases not matched to a gene: 5. The CDR3: CASSYSFSGREETQYF. CDR3 nucleotide sequence: TGTGCCAGCAGTTACTCGTTTAGCGGGAGAGAAGAGACCCAGTACTTC.

The CDR3 DNA reads as TGTGCCAGCAGTTACTCTGGCCAGGGCGGGGGAGAAAAACTGTTTTTT. Its protein product is CASSYSGQGGGEKLFF. The chain employs TRBV6-6 and TRBJ1-4, with D possibly matching TRBD1 (5 bases). The CDR3 has 16 amino acids. Germline V gene sequence: CDR1 MNHNY, CDR2 SVGAGI (reference sequence). Trimming took 0 bases from V and 8 from J, leaving 16 bases between them.

The chain is built from TRBV28 and TRBJ1-2, with no clear D. Between the trimmed V and J ends, which lost 6 bases and 1 base, there was a span of 12 bases. Germline V gene sequence: CDR1 MDHEN, CDR2 SYDVKM. The CDR3 length is 14 residues. The CDR3: CASSRWASNYGYTF. CDR3 nucleotides: TGTGCCAGCAGCCGTTGGGCCAGTAACTATGGCTACACCTTC.

The chain is built from TRBV10-3 and TRBJ2-1; TRBD2 aligns across 11 bases. CDR3 size: 14 residues. The junction had 8 bases not matched to a gene; V was cut back by 11 bases and J by 5 bases. Germline V gene sequence: CDR1 ENHRY, CDR2 SYGVKD. CDR3 region: CASLSGRAHNEQFF. The DNA of the CDR3 is TGTGCCTCCCTTAGCGGGAGGGCCCACAATGAGCAGTTCTTC.

The chain recombines TRBV5-6 with TRBJ2-7, with D maybe TRBD1 (5 bases). CDR1 SGHDT and CDR2 YYEEEE come from the germline V gene. The CDR3 is 12 amino acids. Trimming took off 2 bases at V and 6 bases at J, with 9 bases between the two ends. The CDR3 sequence: CASSFGHSEQYF. The CDR3 nucleotides read TGTGCCAGCAGCTTCGGACACAGCGAGCAGTACTTC. Based on the CDR3 plus reference TRBV5-6 and TRBJ2-7, the full variable domain is DAGVTQSPTHLIKTRGQQVTLRCSPKSGHDTVSWYQQALGQGPQFIFQYYEEEERQRGNFPDRFSGHQFPNYSSELNVNALLLGDSALYLCASSFGHSEQYFGPGTRLTVT.

The J gene is TRBJ1-2, the V gene TRBV10-1; 7 bases are shared with TRBD1. This CDR3 is 12 amino acids long. Per germline, CDR1 WNHNN and CDR2 SYGVQD (reference sequence). Unmatched junction bases numbered 4, after V lost 4 bases and J lost 8 bases. In DNA form, the CDR3 reads TGCGCCAGCAGTGGACAGGGCAAGGGCTACACCTTC. Translation: CASSGQGKGYTF.